The clone carrying this T cell receptor beta chain was detected only once. These data originate in a study of blood T cell repertoires in COVID-19. In the study overall: Nucleic acid was either cDNA or gDNA, and it came from T cells, B-cell-depleted T cells, or PBMCs.

Grouping used clinical history reported by participants in a survey and questionnaire. The V and J ends lost 0 bases and 8 bases respectively, with 13 bases between them. Per the germline V gene, CDR1 is LGHDT and CDR2 is YNNKEL (reference sequence). The length of the CDR3 is 14 residues. Repertoires were generated with immunoSEQ multiplex PCR, while TCRdb's copy carries only in-frame clones and drops some. Altogether some 300,000 clones are present, 65% to 90% being singletons, with the ten largest covering roughly 4.5%. This chain uses TRBV3-1 (or the pseudogene TRBV3-2) with TRBJ1-2; a possible D gene is TRBD1 (6 bases). This receptor was identified in a man between 25 and 39 years old who had recovered from COVID-19. Sequencing used PBMCs or T cells enriched from blood (not recorded which). CDR3: CASSQEGGGRGYTF. The CDR3 DNA sequence: TGTGCCAGCAGCCAAGAGGGCGGGGGGCGCGGCTACACCTTC.